The 22 T cell receptor beta chains listed next were all sequenced from one sample in a study of beta chain features in type 1 diabetes. Expressed TCRB transcripts got sequenced, as all isolated RNA was reverse transcribed. This table comes from immunoSEQ multiplex PCR, and its TCRdb copy is limited to in-frame clones, with some not included. Of fewer than 900,000 clones in the sample, roughly a sixth were seen once. Sequencing input: naive CD4+ T cells from blood. The origin of the receptors is a woman aged 18-29 years in good health.

This clone has just one count. Distinct nucleotide sequences in the sample also encode this CDR3. V is TRBV5-1 and J is TRBJ2-7, with TRBD1 identical over 11 bases. CDR1 is SGHRS, CDR2 YFSETQ, per germline. The junction had 6 bases not matched to a gene; V was cut back by 0 bases and J by 4 bases. The CDR3 has 16 residues. CDR3 nucleotides: TGCGCCAGCAGCTTGGGTGGGACAGGGGGTTCTTACGAGCAGTACTTC. Its protein is CASSLGGTGGSYEQYF. Together with reference TRBV5-1 and TRBJ2-7, the CDR3 gives the full variable domain: KAGVTQTPRYLIKTRGQQVTLSCSPISGHRSVSWYQQTPGQGLQFLFEYFSETQRNKGNFPGRFSGRQFSNSRSEMNVSTLELGDSALYLCASSLGGTGGSYEQYFGPGTRLTVT.

The table lists this clone with a few counts. The genes are TRBV4-3 and TRBJ2-1; 13 positions agree with TRBD2. The germline gives CDR1 LGHNA, CDR2 YSLEER. After removal of 1 base from V and 9 bases from J, the junction contained 6 bases not matched to a gene. CDR3 length: 16 residues. The CDR3 region has the DNA TGCGCCAGCAGCCAAGGCAAGACTAGCGGGAGGTTTGAGCAGTTCTTC. It specifies CASSQGKTSGRFEQFF.

J is TRBJ2-1 and V is TRBV28; 10 nucleotides align to TRBD2. V lost 4 bases, J lost 3 bases, and 6 bases stayed unmatched. Per the germline V gene, CDR1 is MDHEN and CDR2 is SYDVKM. The CDR3 is 16 amino acids. CDR3 nucleotides: TGTGCCAGCAGTTCCTATAGCGGGAGGTTCTACAATGAGCAGTTCTTC. The encoded protein is CASSSYSGRFYNEQFF. Complete variable domain (other parts from reference TRBV28 and TRBJ2-1): DVKVTQSSRYLVKRTGEKVFLECVQDMDHENMFWYRQDPGLGLRLIYFSYDVKMKEKGDIPEGYSVSREKKERFSLILESASTNQTSMYLCASSSYSGRFYNEQFFGPGTRLTVL.

This clone has at least ten counts. This rearrangement joins TRBV19 to TRBJ2-1; TRBD2 agrees at 8 bases. V trimming: 3 bases; J trimming: 10 bases; junction bases outside the gene matches: 8. Germline V gives CDR1 LNHDA, CDR2 SQIVND (reference sequence). CDR3 size: 14 residues. The CDR3 sequence: CASSMTSDGIEQFF. DNA of the CDR3: TGTGCCAGTAGTATGACTAGCGATGGGATCGAGCAGTTCTTC. Together with reference TRBV19 and TRBJ2-1, the CDR3 gives the full variable domain: DGGITQSPKYLFRKEGQNVTLSCEQNLNHDAMYWYRQDPGQGLRLIYYSQIVNDFQKGDIAEGYSVSREKKESFPLTVTSAQKNPTAFYLCASSMTSDGIEQFFGPGTRLTVL.

V is TRBV14 and J is TRBJ1-4; D remains unclear. The V gene's germline CDR1 is SGHDN and CDR2 FVKESK. V dropped 5 bases and J dropped 0 bases, with 10 bases sitting between them. The CDR3 loop spans 15 amino acids. CDR3 nucleotides: TGTGCCAGCAGCTCCCAAGGTGCAACTAATGAAAAACTGTTTTTT. Translated, it gives CASSSQGATNEKLFF.

Remarks on this clone: The same CDR3 is also encoded by other DNA sequences in this sample. The chain uses TRBV7-2 and TRBJ1-6; D remains unclear. Trimming took 2 bases from V and 7 from J, leaving 3 bases between them. The CDR3 has 12 amino acids. CDR1 is SGHTA, CDR2 FQGNSA, per germline. CDR3: CASSLTNSPLHF. In DNA, the CDR3 is TGTGCCAGCAGCTTAACGAATTCACCCCTCCACTTT.

The chain employs TRBV4-3 and TRBJ2-7; 7 bases fit TRBD2. CDR3 length: 16 residues. Germline V gives CDR1 LGHNA, CDR2 YSLEER. V gave up 0 bases and J gave up 1 base; unmatched junction bases: 6. CDR3 in amino acids: CASSQEREGPSYEQYF. In DNA, the CDR3 is TGCGCCAGCAGCCAAGAAAGGGAGGGGCCATCCTACGAGCAGTACTTC.

This clone turned up a few times. The chain uses TRBV28 and TRBJ1-4; 8 bases map to TRBD1. The CDR3 covers 15 residues. V lost 6 bases, J lost 4 bases, and 7 bases stayed unmatched. Germline lookup yields CDR1 MDHEN and CDR2 SYDVKM. CDR3 DNA: TGTGCCAGCAGCCCTCCGGACAGGGTTAATGAAAAACTGTTTTTT. Translation gives CASSPPDRVNEKLFF. Full variable domain (remainder filled in from reference TRBV28 and TRBJ1-4): DVKVTQSSRYLVKRTGEKVFLECVQDMDHENMFWYRQDPGLGLRLIYFSYDVKMKEKGDIPEGYSVSREKKERFSLILESASTNQTSMYLCASSPPDRVNEKLFFGSGTQLSVL.

The V gene is TRBV9, the J gene TRBJ2-1; no definite D call. V gave up 3 bases and J gave up 4 bases, with 11 bases separating them. Germline V gene sequence: CDR1 SGDLS, CDR2 YYNGEE. The CDR3 totals 14 residues. The chain's CDR3 is CASSAYGRYNEQFF. The CDR3 coding sequence is TGTGCCAGCAGCGCCTACGGACGGTACAATGAGCAGTTCTTC.

This clone has just a few counts. The chain carries TRBV5-4 and TRBJ2-3; no definite D call. Germline V gives CDR1 SGHNT, CDR2 YYREEE (reference sequence). V dropped 0 bases and J dropped 5 bases, with 7 bases sitting between them. The CDR3 has 13 amino acids. CDR3 protein: CASSLGILDTQYF. The CDR3, as DNA: TGTGCCAGCAGCTTGGGAATACTAGATACGCAGTATTTT.

J is TRBJ2-1 and V is TRBV19; D unresolved. Per germline, CDR1 LNHDA and CDR2 SQIVND (reference sequence). V lost 0 bases and J lost 2, with 5 bases in between. CDR3 length: 14 amino acids. The CDR3: CASSIDPTYNEQFF. The CDR3 bases are TGTGCCAGTAGTATAGACCCAACCTACAATGAGCAGTTCTTC.

This clone occurred a few times. This chain links TRBV6-5 with TRBJ2-5; D ambiguous. Germline lookup yields CDR1 MNHEY and CDR2 SVGAGI. V was pared by 5 bases and J by 2 bases, with 12 bases between. The length of the CDR3 is 14 residues. CDR3 protein: CASSRYAAQETQYF. DNA for the CDR3: TGTGCCAGCAGTCGCTACGCGGCACAAGAGACCCAGTACTTC.

The V gene is TRBV7-2, the J gene TRBJ2-2; 8 nucleotides line up with TRBD2. This CDR3 is built from 17 residues. Germline V gene lookup returns CDR1 SGHTA and CDR2 FQGNSA. Unmatched junction bases numbered 3, after V lost 0 bases and J lost 0 bases. The CDR3 spells CASSLAPGGPNTGELFF. CDR3 DNA sequence: TGTGCCAGCAGCTTAGCGCCGGGAGGGCCGAACACCGGGGAGCTGTTTTTT.

This clone was detected only once. The V gene is TRBV12-5, the J gene TRBJ2-5; TRBD1 matches at 8 bases. Trimming removed 5 bases from V and 6 bases from J; junction bases left unmatched: 5. Per germline, CDR1 LGHNT and CDR2 FRNRAP. This CDR3 is built from 13 residues. Here the CDR3 reads CASGGQGLKTQYF. CDR3 nucleotides: TGTGCTAGTGGTGGACAGGGACTGAAGACCCAGTACTTC.

This clone came up a few times. The chain has TRBV5-6 and TRBJ2-4; possibly TRBD1 or TRBD2 for D (5 bases each). Germline V gene sequence: CDR1 SGHDT, CDR2 YYEEEE. CDR3 length: 17 residues. Trimming pared 0 bases from V and 7 bases from J, leaving 20 bases between. The CDR3 reads CASSLGGPSGLANIQYF. CDR3 sequence (DNA): TGTGCCAGCAGCTTGGGGGGACCCTCGGGTTTAGCGAACATTCAGTACTTC.

V gene TRBV18 combines with J gene TRBJ1-1; D is uncertain. CDR3 length: 16 amino acids. The V and J ends lost 3 bases and 0 bases respectively, with 14 bases between them. CDR1 and CDR2 (germline): KGHSH, LQKENI. The CDR3 reads CASSPNSRTVNTEAFF. DNA of the CDR3: TGTGCCAGCTCACCCAACAGTAGGACGGTGAACACTGAAGCTTTCTTT.

The sample holds a few counts of this clone. The chain is built from TRBV19 and TRBJ1-2, with D possibly matching TRBD1 (6 bases). This CDR3 is 12 amino acids long. Trimming stripped 6 bases from V and 10 bases from J, with 15 bases between. From germline, CDR1 is LNHDA and CDR2 SQIVND (reference sequence). The CDR3 region is CASRKQDSYYTF. In DNA form, the CDR3 reads TGTGCCAGTAGAAAACAGGACAGCTACTACACCTTC.

This clone has more than one count but fewer than ten. The chain combines TRBV11-2 with TRBJ2-1; 12 nucleotides agree with TRBD2. This CDR3 region has 15 residues. Germline CDR1 reads SGHAT; CDR2 reads FQNNGV. V lost 2 bases and J lost 7; bases outside the gene matches: 3. The CDR3 DNA sequence: TGTGCCAGCAGCTTAAGACTAGCGGGAGAAAATGAGCAGTTCTTC. It translates to CASSLRLAGENEQFF.

V gene TRBV5-8 combines with J gene TRBJ1-5; 9 bases agree with TRBD1. The CDR3 loop spans 19 amino acids. Germline CDR1 reads SGHTS; CDR2 reads YDEGEE. V dropped 4 bases and J dropped 3; count of bases not matched to a gene: 17. CDR3 DNA: TGTGCCAGCAGCCCCTCAATTCGATCCGGGACAGGGTACAATCAGCCCCAGCATTTT. Its protein is CASSPSIRSGTGYNQPQHF.

Only a few counts were recorded for this clone. V usage is TRBV5-6 and J usage is TRBJ1-1, with D unclear. The V gene's germline CDR1 is SGHDT and CDR2 YYEEEE. V was cut by 1 base and J by 2 bases, with 12 bases left in between. CDR3 length: 15 residues. The CDR3 bases are TGTGCCAGCAGCTTGCGGACGCTAATCAACACTGAAGCTTTCTTT. Translating gives CASSLRTLINTEAFF.

This clone was observed a few times. This rearrangement joins TRBV4-3 to TRBJ2-1; 7 positions match TRBD2. V was clipped by 6 bases and J by 3 bases; unmatched bases: 5. This CDR3 comprises 14 residues. CDR1 is LGHNA and CDR2 is YSLEER in the germline V gene. CDR3 coding DNA: TGCGCCAGCAGTCAACTAGCGAACTACAATGAGCAGTTCTTC. As protein: CASSQLANYNEQFF.

This clone was seen a handful of times. A junction end diverges from the germline sequence, so it may reflect a read error. The same CDR3 can be traced to other DNA sequences in this sample. V and J are TRBV7-8 and TRBJ2-7, with TRBD2 matching 9 bases. The CDR3 sequence is 13 residues long. Per germline, CDR1 SGHVS and CDR2 FQNEAQ. The CDR3 protein is CASSLAGAYEQYF. CDR3 nucleotides: TGTGCCAGCAGTTTAGCGGGGGCCTACGAGCAGTACTTC.